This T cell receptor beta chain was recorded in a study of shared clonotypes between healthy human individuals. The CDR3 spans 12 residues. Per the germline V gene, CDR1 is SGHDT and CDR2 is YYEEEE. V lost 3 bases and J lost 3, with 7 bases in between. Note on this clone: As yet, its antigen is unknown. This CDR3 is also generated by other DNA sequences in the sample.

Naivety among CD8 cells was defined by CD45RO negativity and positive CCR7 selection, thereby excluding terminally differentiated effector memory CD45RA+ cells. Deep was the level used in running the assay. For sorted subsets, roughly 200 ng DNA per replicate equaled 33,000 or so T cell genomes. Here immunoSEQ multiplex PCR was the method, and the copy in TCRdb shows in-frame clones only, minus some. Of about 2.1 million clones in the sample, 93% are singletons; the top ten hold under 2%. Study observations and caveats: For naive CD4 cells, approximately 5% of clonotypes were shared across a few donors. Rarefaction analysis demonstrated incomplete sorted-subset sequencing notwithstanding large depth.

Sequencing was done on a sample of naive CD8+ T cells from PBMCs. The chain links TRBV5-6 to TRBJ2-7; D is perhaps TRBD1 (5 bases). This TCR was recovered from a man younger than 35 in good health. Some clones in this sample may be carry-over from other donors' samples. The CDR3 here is CASSWGGYEQYF. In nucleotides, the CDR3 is TGTGCCAGCAGCTGGGGCGGCTACGAGCAGTACTTC. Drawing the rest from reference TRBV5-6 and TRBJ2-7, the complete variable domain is DAGVTQSPTHLIKTRGQQVTLRCSPKSGHDTVSWYQQALGQGPQFIFQYYEEEERQRGNFPDRFSGHQFPNYSSELNVNALLLGDSALYLCASSWGGYEQYFGPGTRLTVT.